The rows below give T cell receptor beta chains drawn from one sample of a study of OX40 agonist ivuxolimab in advanced cancers. Method: immunoSEQ multiplex PCR; TCRdb's copy keeps in-frame clones and lacks some. The sample has 55,000 to 80,000 clones; roughly 89% are singletons. Here the sequenced sample was CD4+ or CD8+ T cells sorted from blood, taken in a trial of the OX40 agonist ivuxolimab. All receptors derive from an adult with an advanced solid tumor such as melanoma, head and neck, liver or kidney cancer. Each CDR3 is given with its conserved first and last residue. The order of the fields is D gene, V gene, clone size, J gene, CDR3 DNA, CDR3 protein. A D gene is named only where the DNA matches it firmly. A row's size may be missing; if present it is once, few, many or a size class.

d_call: TRBD2
v_call: TRBV6-5
clone_size: -
j_call: TRBJ2-1
cdr3_nt: TGTGCCAGCAGTTACGGAGCGGGAGGGCCGGGTGAGCAGTTCTTC
cdr3_aa: CASSYGAGGPGEQFF

d_call: TRBD1
v_call: TRBV5-1
clone_size: -
j_call: TRBJ1-4
cdr3_nt: TGCGCCAGCAGTCTCGGACAGGGGGATGAAAAACTGTTTTTT
cdr3_aa: CASSLGQGDEKLFF

d_call: TRBD1
v_call: TRBV4-1
clone_size: -
j_call: TRBJ2-7
cdr3_nt: TGCGCCAGCAGCCAAGGGTCAGGGGGAACCACCTACGAGCAGTACTTC
cdr3_aa: CASSQGSGGTTYEQYF

d_call: -
v_call: TRBV7-2
clone_size: few
j_call: TRBJ2-3
cdr3_nt: TGTGCCAGCAGCTTTGGCAGACATTCCGATACGCAGTATTTT
cdr3_aa: CASSFGRHSDTQYF

d_call: -
v_call: TRBV7-2
clone_size: -
j_call: TRBJ1-3
cdr3_nt: TGTGCCAGCAGCTTGCAAAGGGGTGGAAACACCATATATTTT
cdr3_aa: CASSLQRGGNTIYF

d_call: -
v_call: TRBV28
clone_size: -
j_call: TRBJ2-4
cdr3_nt: TGTGCCAGCAGTTTAGATGGCGTCGGTTACTTC
cdr3_aa: CASSLDGVGYF

d_call: TRBD1
v_call: TRBV19
clone_size: -
j_call: TRBJ2-3
cdr3_nt: TGTGCCACGAAAAAACAGGGGACAGATACGCAGTATTTT
cdr3_aa: CATKKQGTDTQYF

d_call: -
v_call: TRBV6-1
clone_size: -
j_call: TRBJ1-2
cdr3_nt: TGTGCCAGCAGTGAAGGGGTCCCGGGGCAGCGGGACTATGGCTACACCTTC
cdr3_aa: CASSEGVPGQRDYGYTF

d_call: -
v_call: TRBV11-2
clone_size: -
j_call: TRBJ2-5
cdr3_nt: TGTGCCAGCAGCTTAGATCGTGGCGGACAAGAGACCCAGTACTTC
cdr3_aa: CASSLDRGGQETQYF

d_call: TRBD1
v_call: TRBV19
clone_size: -
j_call: TRBJ2-2
cdr3_nt: TGTGCCAGTAGTAAGTTAGGGGGCGGAGCGAACACCGGGGAGCTGTTTTTT
cdr3_aa: CASSKLGGGANTGELFF

d_call: TRBD1
v_call: TRBV16
clone_size: -
j_call: TRBJ2-7
cdr3_nt: TGTGCCAGCAGCCAGTCCGGGACAGGGGGCGCCAGGGGCGAGCAGTACTTC
cdr3_aa: CASSQSGTGGARGEQYF

d_call: -
v_call: TRBV19
clone_size: -
j_call: TRBJ1-2
cdr3_nt: TGTGCCAGTAGTAATGCGGCAGGGAATAACTATGGCTACACCTTC
cdr3_aa: CASSNAAGNNYGYTF

d_call: TRBD2
v_call: TRBV19
clone_size: -
j_call: TRBJ2-5
cdr3_nt: TGTGCCAGTACCCCTAGACTAGCGGGGGTTCAAGAGACCCAGTACTTC
cdr3_aa: CASTPRLAGVQETQYF

d_call: TRBD2
v_call: TRBV28
clone_size: -
j_call: TRBJ2-7
cdr3_nt: TGTGCCAGCAGTTTACTTTGGGGACTAGCGGGAGGTGGGTCCTACGAGCAGTACTTC
cdr3_aa: CASSLLWGLAGGGSYEQYF

d_call: -
v_call: TRBV29-1
clone_size: -
j_call: TRBJ2-3
cdr3_nt: TGCAGCGTTGAAGTTCCAGTCAGGATCGGCACAGATACGCAGTATTTT
cdr3_aa: CSVEVPVRIGTDTQYF

d_call: -
v_call: TRBV19
clone_size: -
j_call: TRBJ2-2
cdr3_nt: TGTGCCAGCACCGGGGGTTTGGGTCCCGGGGAGCTGTTTTTT
cdr3_aa: CASTGGLGPGELFF

d_call: -
v_call: TRBV27
clone_size: -
j_call: TRBJ1-1
cdr3_nt: TGTGCCAGCAGTTTTCTCGGGTTGGGGAACACTGAAGCTTTCTTT
cdr3_aa: CASSFLGLGNTEAFF

d_call: -
v_call: TRBV27
clone_size: -
j_call: TRBJ2-1
cdr3_nt: TGTGCCAGCAGTCCTCGGGCTACATCACGGATTAACAATGAGCAGTTCTTC
cdr3_aa: CASSPRATSRINNEQFF

d_call: TRBD1
v_call: TRBV4-2
clone_size: -
j_call: TRBJ2-7
cdr3_nt: TGTGCCAGCAGCCAAGGGACAGGAGGTAGGAACGAGCAGTACTTC
cdr3_aa: CASSQGTGGRNEQYF

d_call: TRBD1
v_call: TRBV9
clone_size: once
j_call: TRBJ1-1
cdr3_nt: TGTGCCAGCAGCGTGACAGGGGCAGTGAACACTGAAGCTTTCTTT
cdr3_aa: CASSVTGAVNTEAFF

d_call: -
v_call: TRBV10-3
clone_size: -
j_call: TRBJ2-6
cdr3_nt: TGTGCCATCAGTGACCCGGTGGGGGCGGGTTCTGGGGCCAACGTCCTGACTTTC
cdr3_aa: CAISDPVGAGSGANVLTF

d_call: -
v_call: TRBV2
clone_size: -
j_call: TRBJ1-5
cdr3_nt: TGTGCCAGTGTGCAGGGGATTAATCAGCCCCAGCATTTT
cdr3_aa: CASVQGINQPQHF

d_call: -
v_call: TRBV27
clone_size: -
j_call: TRBJ2-4
cdr3_nt: TGTGCCAGCAGTATCACAGGGGGGGGATCCAAAAACATTCAGTACTTC
cdr3_aa: CASSITGGGSKNIQYF

d_call: TRBD2
v_call: TRBV18
clone_size: -
j_call: TRBJ2-1
cdr3_nt: TGTGCCAGCTCACCACCCCTCAGCGGGAGTATTTCCTACAATGAGCAGTTCTTC
cdr3_aa: CASSPPLSGSISYNEQFF

d_call: -
v_call: TRBV19
clone_size: -
j_call: TRBJ1-2
cdr3_nt: TGTGCCAGTAGTAATATCGGCGGCTATGGCTACACCTTC
cdr3_aa: CASSNIGGYGYTF

d_call: -
v_call: TRBV7-9
clone_size: once
j_call: TRBJ2-7
cdr3_nt: TGTGCCAGCAGCTTATGGACAACGTCCTACGAGCAGTACTTC
cdr3_aa: CASSLWTTSYEQYF

d_call: TRBD2
v_call: TRBV11-3
clone_size: -
j_call: TRBJ2-5
cdr3_nt: TGTGCCAGCAGCTCCGGGACTAGCGGCCAAGAGACCCAGTACTTC
cdr3_aa: CASSSGTSGQETQYF

d_call: TRBD1
v_call: TRBV27
clone_size: -
j_call: TRBJ1-5
cdr3_nt: TGTGCCAGCAGTGGGGGGACAGGTAGCAATCAGCCCCAGCATTTT
cdr3_aa: CASSGGTGSNQPQHF

d_call: -
v_call: TRBV6-1
clone_size: -
j_call: TRBJ1-3
cdr3_nt: TGTGCCAGCAGTGCGAGGGGACACTCCATACGAGGGTATTTT
cdr3_aa: CASSARGHSIRGYF

d_call: TRBD1
v_call: TRBV28
clone_size: -
j_call: TRBJ2-5
cdr3_nt: TGTGCCAGCAGTACGACAGGGGGCTGGAAGACCCAGTACTTC
cdr3_aa: CASSTTGGWKTQYF

d_call: TRBD1
v_call: TRBV18
clone_size: -
j_call: TRBJ2-5
cdr3_nt: TGTGCCAGCCGGAGACAGGGGTCTTCTGGAGAGACCCAGTACTTC
cdr3_aa: CASRRQGSSGETQYF

d_call: TRBD1
v_call: TRBV6-6
clone_size: once
j_call: TRBJ1-1
cdr3_nt: TGTGCCAGCAGGAAAGGGACAGGTTTGCCCACTGAAGCTTTCTTT
cdr3_aa: CASRKGTGLPTEAFF

d_call: TRBD2
v_call: TRBV11-3
clone_size: once
j_call: TRBJ2-2
cdr3_nt: TGTGCCAGCAGCGCCGGAACTAGCGGGAGTACCGGGGAGCTGTTTTTT
cdr3_aa: CASSAGTSGSTGELFF